The rows below give T cell receptor beta chains drawn from one sample of a study of cytomegalovirus exposure and HLA in healthy donors. Using immunoSEQ multiplex PCR, the repertoire was profiled, and TCRdb retains in-frame clones only, with some absent. Seen here are approximately 200,000 clones, about 80% observed once, and the top ten hold approximately 4.4%. Material for sequencing was PBMCs. The receptor source for this set is a woman aged 25 to 45 in good health and CMV-seropositive. The CDR3 runs from the conserved cysteine through the conserved F or W. Each record gives: D gene, V gene, CDR3 protein. A D gene is named only where the DNA matches it firmly.

TRBD1,TRBV5-1,CASSLWDREQETQYF
.,TRBV19,CASSISQGIYEQYF
TRBD1,TRBV9,CASSSSGQGYEKLFF
TRBD2,TRBV10-3,CAISEPTSGYTGRGSYNEQFF
.,TRBV5-6,CASSPRIGWEISTDTQYF
.,TRBV9,CASSVGQGPSYEQYF
.,TRBV4-1,CASSQDRLAGGTQYF
TRBD1,TRBV30,CAWSVGPRRGRLGLGNEQFF
.,TRBV6-5,CASSQGYEQFF
TRBD2,TRBV10-3,CAISEGVLAGTGELFF
TRBD2,TRBV13,CASSPWSTSGGNTGELFF
TRBD1,TRBV6-5,CASSYLVDRVNGYTF
.,TRBV2,CASSGGSSNTGELFF
.,TRBV5-8,CASSLGFRFPTDTQYF
TRBD2,TRBV7-2,CASSPRGGHTRGDEQFF
.,TRBV6-5,CASSYVGGLMNTEAFF
TRBD2,TRBV27,CASSSLVAGSFGEQFF
TRBD1,TRBV5-6,CASSLKNRGDLPLHF
TRBD1,TRBV6-6,CASRTGVGELFF
TRBD1,TRBV6-6,CASSYEGQGANTQYF
.,TRBV27,CASSTGGRNYGYTF
.,TRBV4-2,CASSQAPSTNTGELFF
TRBD2,TRBV5-4,CASSPRGLAGGEQYF
TRBD1,TRBV5-5,CASSLAGQGEKQYF
TRBD1,TRBV5-6,CASSLTLTGAEQFF
TRBD1,TRBV27,CASSSPGQSNQPQHF
.,TRBV7-2,CASSSQGSNQPQHF